One and the same sample provided the 10 T cell receptor beta chains below, sequenced in a study of cytomegalovirus exposure and HLA in healthy donors. The PCR employed 60 Vbeta primers together with 13 Jbeta primers. Clones were read by immunoSEQ multiplex PCR, and TCRdb kept only the in-frame ones, dropping some. The sample includes over 55,000 clones, about 70% of them seen just once. The sample taken for sequencing was PBMCs. The receptors were sampled from a man aged 40-50 years in good health and CMV-seropositive.

The J gene is TRBJ1-5, the V gene TRBV4-1; no firm D call. Germline V lookup: CDR1 MGHRA, CDR2 YSYEKL. The germline V and J ends were trimmed by 1 base and 4 bases, with 14 bases remaining between them. CDR3 size: 16 residues. The CDR3 loop is CASSQGKAAKNQPQHF. The CDR3 DNA reads as TGCGCCAGCAGCCAAGGAAAGGCGGCAAAGAATCAGCCCCAGCATTTT.

This chain links TRBV19 with TRBJ2-2; 9 bases align to TRBD1. Germline CDR1 LNHDA, CDR2 SQIVND (reference sequence). The V gene end was trimmed by 9 bases and the J gene end by 2 bases; junction bases not matched to a gene: 4. The CDR3 consists of 14 residues. The CDR3 reads CASRDRANTGELFF. CDR3 bases: TGTGCCAGCCGGGACAGGGCTAACACCGGGGAGCTGTTTTTT.

V and J are TRBV5-4 and TRBJ2-5; TRBD1 might be the D (8 bases). The V gene lost 1 base and the J gene lost 5 bases, with 15 bases spanning the gap. Germline V gives CDR1 SGHNT, CDR2 YYREEE (reference sequence). The CDR3 extends over 15 amino acids. This CDR3 reads CASSLWTGRGETQYF. CDR3 DNA sequence: TGTGCCAGCAGCTTGTGGACAGGGCGGGGGGAGACCCAGTACTTC.

This chain connects TRBV5-4 to TRBJ1-5, with TRBD1 as a possible D gene (6 bases). With 4 bases removed from V and 2 bases from J, the gap between germline ends came to 13 bases. The length of the CDR3 is 15 residues. CDR1 is SGHNT and CDR2 is YYREEE in the germline V gene (reference sequence). The CDR3 sequence is CASSAGTSRNQPQHF. CDR3 in DNA: TGTGCCAGCAGCGCCGGGACATCGCGCAATCAGCCCCAGCATTTT.

This chain uses TRBV27 with TRBJ1-6; 7 positions match TRBD1. This CDR3 contains 13 residues. Germline assignment: CDR1 MNHEY and CDR2 SMNVEV (reference sequence). Unmatched junction bases numbered 0, after V lost 4 bases and J lost 6 bases. This chain's CDR3 is CASSWDSNSPLHF. For the CDR3, the DNA is TGTGCCAGCAGTTGGGACAGTAATTCACCCCTCCACTTT.

The J gene is TRBJ1-2, the V gene TRBV29-1; D is undetermined. The CDR3 covers 14 residues. The V and J ends lost 4 bases and 11 bases respectively, with 23 bases between them. Germline-derived CDR1 and CDR2 are SQVTM and ANQGSEA. The CDR3 region is CSVVQLGSGWGYTF. For the CDR3, the DNA is TGCAGCGTTGTACAGTTAGGTTCGGGGTGGGGATACACCTTC. The full variable domain, its missing parts supplied by reference TRBV29-1 and TRBJ1-2, is SAVISQKPSRDICQRGTSLTIQCQVDSQVTMMFWYRQQPGQSLTLIATANQGSEATYESGFVIDKFPISRPNLTFSTLTVSNMSPEDSSIYLCSVVQLGSGWGYTFGSGTRLTVV.

This chain joins TRBV7-8 and TRBJ1-1, with 7 bases identical to TRBD1. The CDR3 is 14 amino acids. Trimming cost V 0 bases and J 4 bases; bases outside gene matches: 2. Germline CDR1 reads SGHVS; CDR2 reads FQNEAQ. CDR3 protein: CASSLASGGTEAFF. The CDR3, as DNA: TGTGCCAGCAGCTTAGCGTCAGGGGGCACTGAAGCTTTCTTT. The entire variable domain, with the rest obtained from reference TRBV7-8 and TRBJ1-1, is as follows: GAGVSQSPRYKVAKRGQDVALRCDPISGHVSLFWYQQALGQGPEFLTYFQNEAQLDKSGLPSDRFFAERPEGSVSTLKIQRTQQEDSAVYLCASSLASGGTEAFFGQGTRLTVV.

This chain joins TRBV13 and TRBJ1-6; 7 bases fit TRBD1. The CDR3 totals 15 residues. CDR1 PRHDT and CDR2 FYEKMQ come from the germline V gene (reference sequence). The V segment lost 1 base and the J segment 5 bases; nucleotides outside the gene matches: 2. In DNA, the CDR3 is TGTGCCAGCAGCTTAGCCAGGGGGGATAATTCACCCCTCCACTTT. Residues: CASSLARGDNSPLHF.

The rearrangement links TRBV9 to TRBJ2-7, with TRBD2 as a possible D gene (5 bases). This CDR3 region has 14 residues. V was cut by 0 bases and J by 7 bases, with 14 bases left in between. The V gene's germline CDR1 is SGDLS and CDR2 YYNGEE. CDR3 in amino acids: CASSVGFGVGEQYF. The DNA of the CDR3 is TGTGCCAGCAGCGTAGGGTTCGGGGTAGGGGAGCAGTACTTC. The full variable domain, with the rest looked up from reference TRBV9 and TRBJ2-7, is DSGVTQTPKHLITATGQRVTLRCSPRSGDLSVYWYQQSLDQGLQFLIQYYNGEERAKGNILERFSAQQFPDLHSELNLSSLELGDSALYFCASSVGFGVGEQYFGPGTRLTVT.

Only one count was recorded for this clone. This chain joins TRBV19 and TRBJ2-3; the D gene is possibly TRBD2 (6 bases). The ends were cut back, 0 bases at V and 0 bases at J, with 13 bases in the middle. Germline CDR1 LNHDA, CDR2 SQIVND (reference sequence). The CDR3 consists of 17 residues. The CDR3 loop reads CASSIDQGGTSTDTQYF. The CDR3 nucleotides read TGTGCCAGTAGTATAGATCAAGGCGGGACTAGCACAGATACGCAGTATTTT.